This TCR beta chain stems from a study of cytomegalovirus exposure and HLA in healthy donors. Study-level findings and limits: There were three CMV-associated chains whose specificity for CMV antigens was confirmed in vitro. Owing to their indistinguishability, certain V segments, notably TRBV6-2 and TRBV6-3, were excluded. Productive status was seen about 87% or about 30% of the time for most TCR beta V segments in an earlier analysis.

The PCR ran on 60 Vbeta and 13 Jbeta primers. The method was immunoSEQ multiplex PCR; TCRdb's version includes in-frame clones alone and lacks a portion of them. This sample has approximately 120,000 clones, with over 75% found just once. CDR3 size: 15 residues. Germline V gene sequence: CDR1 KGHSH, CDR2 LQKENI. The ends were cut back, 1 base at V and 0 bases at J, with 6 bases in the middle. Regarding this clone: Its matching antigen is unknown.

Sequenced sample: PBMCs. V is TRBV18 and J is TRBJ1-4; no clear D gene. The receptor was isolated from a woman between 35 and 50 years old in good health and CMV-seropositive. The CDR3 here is CASSPRLPTNEKLFF. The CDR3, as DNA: TGTGCCAGCTCACCACGACTACCAACTAATGAAAAACTGTTTTTT.